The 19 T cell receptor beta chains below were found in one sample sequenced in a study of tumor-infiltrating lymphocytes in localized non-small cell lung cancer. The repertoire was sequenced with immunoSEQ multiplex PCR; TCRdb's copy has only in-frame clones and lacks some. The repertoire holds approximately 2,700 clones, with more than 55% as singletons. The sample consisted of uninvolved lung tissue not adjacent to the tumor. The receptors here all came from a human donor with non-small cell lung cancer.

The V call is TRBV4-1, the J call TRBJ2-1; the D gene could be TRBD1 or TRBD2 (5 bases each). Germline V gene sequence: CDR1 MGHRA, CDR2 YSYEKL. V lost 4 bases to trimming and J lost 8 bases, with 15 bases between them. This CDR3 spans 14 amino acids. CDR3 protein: CASSRGPLGDEQFF. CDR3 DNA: TGCGCCAGCAGCCGAGGGCCCCTAGGGGATGAGCAGTTCTTC.

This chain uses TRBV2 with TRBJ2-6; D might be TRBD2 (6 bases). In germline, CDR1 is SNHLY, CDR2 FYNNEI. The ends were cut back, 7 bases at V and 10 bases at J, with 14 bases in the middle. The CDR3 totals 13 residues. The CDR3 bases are TGTGCCAGCACCACTGGGCGGGGAAACGTCCTGACTTTC. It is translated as CASTTGRGNVLTF.

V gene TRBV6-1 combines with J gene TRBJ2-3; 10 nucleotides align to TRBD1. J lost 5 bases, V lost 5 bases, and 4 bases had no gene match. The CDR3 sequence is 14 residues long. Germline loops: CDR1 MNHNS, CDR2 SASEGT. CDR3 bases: TGTGCCAGCAGTTTGACAGGGGGCCAAGATACGCAGTATTTT. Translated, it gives CASSLTGGQDTQYF.

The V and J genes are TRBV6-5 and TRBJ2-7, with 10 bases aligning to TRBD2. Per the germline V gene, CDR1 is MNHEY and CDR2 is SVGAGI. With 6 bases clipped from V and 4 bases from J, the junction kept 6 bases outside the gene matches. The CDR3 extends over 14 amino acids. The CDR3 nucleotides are TGTGCCAGCAGCGGAGCGGGAGGGCGATACGAGCAGTACTTC. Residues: CASSGAGGRYEQYF.

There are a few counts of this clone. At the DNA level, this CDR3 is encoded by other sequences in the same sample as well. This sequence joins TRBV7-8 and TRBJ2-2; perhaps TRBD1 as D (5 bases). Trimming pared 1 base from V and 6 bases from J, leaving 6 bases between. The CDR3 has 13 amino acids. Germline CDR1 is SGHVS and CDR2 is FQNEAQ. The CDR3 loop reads CASSLDRSGELFF. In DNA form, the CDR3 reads TGTGCCAGCAGCTTAGACAGGTCCGGGGAGCTGTTTTTT.

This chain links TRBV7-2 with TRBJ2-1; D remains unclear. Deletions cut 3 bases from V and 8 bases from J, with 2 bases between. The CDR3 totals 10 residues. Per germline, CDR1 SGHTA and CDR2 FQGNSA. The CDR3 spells CASSLDEQFF. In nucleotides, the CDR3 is TGTGCCAGCAGCTTGGATGAGCAGTTCTTC.

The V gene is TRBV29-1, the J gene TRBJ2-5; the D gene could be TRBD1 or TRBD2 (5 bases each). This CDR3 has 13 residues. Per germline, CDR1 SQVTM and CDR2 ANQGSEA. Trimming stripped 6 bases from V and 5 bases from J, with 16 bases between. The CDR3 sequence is CSVSPGWGETQYF. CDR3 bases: TGCAGCGTCTCCCCGGGGTGGGGGGAGACCCAGTACTTC.

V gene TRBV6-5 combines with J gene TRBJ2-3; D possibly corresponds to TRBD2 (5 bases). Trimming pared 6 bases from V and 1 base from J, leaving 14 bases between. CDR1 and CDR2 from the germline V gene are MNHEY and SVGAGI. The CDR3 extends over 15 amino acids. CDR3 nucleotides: TGTGCCAGCAGCGCCCCAAGCGGAGGCACAGATACGCAGTATTTT. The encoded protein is CASSAPSGGTDTQYF.

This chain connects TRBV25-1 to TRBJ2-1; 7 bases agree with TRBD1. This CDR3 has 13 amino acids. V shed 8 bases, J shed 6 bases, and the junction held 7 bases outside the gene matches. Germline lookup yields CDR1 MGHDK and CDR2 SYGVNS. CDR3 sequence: CASGTVIPNEQFF. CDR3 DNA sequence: TGTGCCAGCGGGACAGTGATTCCCAATGAGCAGTTCTTC.

The CDR3 is CSVDSGMNTEAFF. CDR3 coding DNA: TGCAGCGTTGACTCTGGGATGAACACTGAAGCTTTCTTT. This chain connects TRBV29-1 to TRBJ1-1; no reliable D call. This CDR3 has 13 amino acids. Germline CDR1 reads SQVTM; CDR2 reads ANQGSEA. Trimming pared 3 bases from V and 0 bases from J, leaving 8 bases between.

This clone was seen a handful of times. The DNA of the CDR3 is TGCGCCAGCAGCCAGCCAGCGTTCGCGGGAGAGTACAATGAGCAGTTCTTC. As protein: CASSQPAFAGEYNEQFF. The V call is TRBV5-1, the J call TRBJ2-1, with 7 bases fitting TRBD2. Germline trimming cut 4 bases from V and 4 bases from J; bases unmatched to any gene: 14. Germline V lookup: CDR1 SGHRS, CDR2 YFSETQ. CDR3 size: 17 residues.

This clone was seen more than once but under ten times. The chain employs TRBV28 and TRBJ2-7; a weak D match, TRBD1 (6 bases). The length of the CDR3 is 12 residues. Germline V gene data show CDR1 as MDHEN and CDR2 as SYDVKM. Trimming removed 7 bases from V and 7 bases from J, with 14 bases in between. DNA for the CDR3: TGTGCCAGCACCACTCTGAGGGGGGAGCAGTACTTC. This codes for CASTTLRGEQYF.

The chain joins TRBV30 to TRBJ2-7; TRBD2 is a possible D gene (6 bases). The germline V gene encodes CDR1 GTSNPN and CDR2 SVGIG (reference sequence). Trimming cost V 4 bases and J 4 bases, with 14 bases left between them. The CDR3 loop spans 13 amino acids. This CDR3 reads CAWNPKGTYEQYF. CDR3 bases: TGTGCCTGGAATCCCAAAGGGACTTACGAGCAGTACTTC.

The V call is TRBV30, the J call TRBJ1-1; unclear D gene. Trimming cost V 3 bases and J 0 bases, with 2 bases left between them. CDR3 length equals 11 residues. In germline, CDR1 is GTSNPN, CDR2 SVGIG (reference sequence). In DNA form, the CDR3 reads TGTGCCTGGAGGGTGAACACTGAAGCTTTCTTT. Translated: CAWRVNTEAFF.

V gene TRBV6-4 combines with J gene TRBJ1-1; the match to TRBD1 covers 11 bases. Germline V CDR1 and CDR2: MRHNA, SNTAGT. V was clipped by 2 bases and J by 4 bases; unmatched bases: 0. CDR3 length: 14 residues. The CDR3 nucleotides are TGTGCCAGCAGTGACGGGACAGGGGGCACTGAAGCTTTCTTT. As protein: CASSDGTGGTEAFF.

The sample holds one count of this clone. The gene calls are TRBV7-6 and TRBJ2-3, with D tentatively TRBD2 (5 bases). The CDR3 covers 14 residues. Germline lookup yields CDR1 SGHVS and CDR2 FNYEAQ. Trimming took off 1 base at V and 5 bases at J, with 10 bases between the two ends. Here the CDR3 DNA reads TGTGCCAGCAGCTTAGACGGGATTCTAGATACGCAGTATTTT. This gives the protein CASSLDGILDTQYF. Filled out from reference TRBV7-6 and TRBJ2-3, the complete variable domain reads GAGVSQSPRYKVTKRGQDVALRCDPISGHVSLYWYRQALGQGPEFLTYFNYEAQQDKSGLPNDRFSAERPEGSISTLTIQRTEQRDSAMYRCASSLDGILDTQYFGPGTRLTVL.

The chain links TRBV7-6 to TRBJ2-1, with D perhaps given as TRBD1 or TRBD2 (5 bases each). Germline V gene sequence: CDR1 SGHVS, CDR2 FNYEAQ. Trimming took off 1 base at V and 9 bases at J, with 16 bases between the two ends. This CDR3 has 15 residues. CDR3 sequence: CASSLVKAGSSEQFF. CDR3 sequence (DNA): TGTGCCAGCAGCTTAGTCAAGGCAGGGAGCAGTGAGCAGTTCTTC.

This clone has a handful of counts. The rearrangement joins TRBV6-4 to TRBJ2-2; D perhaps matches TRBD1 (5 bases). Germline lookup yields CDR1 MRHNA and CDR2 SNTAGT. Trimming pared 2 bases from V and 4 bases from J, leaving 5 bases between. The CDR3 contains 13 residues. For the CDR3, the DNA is TGTGCCAGCAGTGACAGGGGCACCGGGGAGCTGTTTTTT. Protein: CASSDRGTGELFF.

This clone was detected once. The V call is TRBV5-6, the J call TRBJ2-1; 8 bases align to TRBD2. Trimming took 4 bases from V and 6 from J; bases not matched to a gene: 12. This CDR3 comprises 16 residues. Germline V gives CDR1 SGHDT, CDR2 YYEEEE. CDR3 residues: CASSQRSGRPGNEQFF. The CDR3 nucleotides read TGTGCCAGCAGCCAGAGGAGCGGGAGACCCGGCAATGAGCAGTTCTTC.